This TCR beta chain was found in a study of radiation and T cells in renal cell carcinoma. The repertoire was sequenced with immunoSEQ multiplex PCR; TCRdb's copy has only in-frame clones and lacks some. Here the sample spans about 120,000 clones, over 75% being singletons. The ends lost 4 bases at V and 5 bases at J; junction bases unmatched: 6. CDR1 is SGHRS and CDR2 is YFSETQ in the germline V gene. There are 14 residues in the CDR3. Time point specified: blood 2 weeks post-SBRT. Treatment of the sample: 15 Gy SBRT to primary tumor, nephrectomy 4 weeks later. V usage is TRBV5-1 and J usage is TRBJ1-1, with 9 nucleotides matching TRBD1. This TCR came from a woman aged 55 to 70 with renal cell carcinoma. The sample in question was blood, obtained from a patient whose treatment included radiotherapy and nephrectomy. CDR3 bases: TGCGCCAGCAGCCCCGGGACAGGGTGGACTGAAGCTTTCTTT. Protein: CASSPGTGWTEAFF.